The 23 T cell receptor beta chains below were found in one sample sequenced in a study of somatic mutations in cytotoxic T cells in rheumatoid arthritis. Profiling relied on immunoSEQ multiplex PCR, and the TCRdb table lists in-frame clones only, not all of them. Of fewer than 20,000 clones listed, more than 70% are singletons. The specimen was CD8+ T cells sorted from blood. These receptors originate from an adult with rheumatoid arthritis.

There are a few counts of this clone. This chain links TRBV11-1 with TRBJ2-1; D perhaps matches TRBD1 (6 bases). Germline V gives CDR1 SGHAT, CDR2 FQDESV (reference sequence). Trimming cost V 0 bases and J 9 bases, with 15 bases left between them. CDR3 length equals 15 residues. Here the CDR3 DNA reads TGTGCCAGCAGCTTAGCAGGGGGACCAGGCGGTGAGCAGTTCTTC. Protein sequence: CASSLAGGPGGEQFF. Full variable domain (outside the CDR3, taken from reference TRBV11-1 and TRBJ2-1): EAEVAQSPRYKITEKSQAVAFWCDPISGHATLYWYRQILGQGPELLVQFQDESVVDDSQLPKDRFSAERLKGVDSTLKIQPAELGDSAMYLCASSLAGGPGGEQFFGPGTRLTVL.

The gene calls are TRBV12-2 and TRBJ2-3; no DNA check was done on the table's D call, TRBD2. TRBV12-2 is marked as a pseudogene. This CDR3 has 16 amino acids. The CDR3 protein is CASRLRTTRDTDTQYF. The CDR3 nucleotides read TGTGCAAGTCGCTTAAGGACTACCCGAGACACAGATACGCAGTATTTT.

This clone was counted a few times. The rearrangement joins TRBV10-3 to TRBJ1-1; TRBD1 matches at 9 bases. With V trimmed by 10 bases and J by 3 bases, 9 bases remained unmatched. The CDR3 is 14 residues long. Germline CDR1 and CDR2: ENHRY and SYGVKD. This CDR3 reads CATNRGLSDTEAFF. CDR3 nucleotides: TGTGCCACCAACAGGGGGCTTTCGGACACTGAAGCTTTCTTT.

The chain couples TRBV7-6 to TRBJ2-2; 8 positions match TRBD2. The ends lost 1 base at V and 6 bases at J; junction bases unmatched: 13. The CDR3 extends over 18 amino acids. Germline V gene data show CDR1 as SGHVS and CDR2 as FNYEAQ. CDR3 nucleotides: TGTGCCAGCAGCTTAGATCCCCGAAGCGGGAGAGGGTCCGGGGAGCTGTTTTTT. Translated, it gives CASSLDPRSGRGSGELFF.

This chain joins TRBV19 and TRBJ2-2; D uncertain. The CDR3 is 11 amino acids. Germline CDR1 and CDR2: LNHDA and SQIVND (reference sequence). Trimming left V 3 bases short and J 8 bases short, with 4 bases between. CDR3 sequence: CASSIGGELFF. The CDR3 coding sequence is TGTGCCAGTAGTATTGGTGGGGAGCTGTTTTTT.

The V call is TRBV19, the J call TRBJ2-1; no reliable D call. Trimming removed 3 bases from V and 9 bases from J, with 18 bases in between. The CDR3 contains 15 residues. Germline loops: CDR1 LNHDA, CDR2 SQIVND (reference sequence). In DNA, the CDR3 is TGTGCCAGTAGTATCTGGGGTCCAAGAGACGGTGAGCAGTTCTTC. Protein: CASSIWGPRDGEQFF.

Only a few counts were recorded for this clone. The CDR3 spells CASSFRQNTGELFF. As DNA, the CDR3 is TGTGCCAGCAGCTTCAGGCAGAACACCGGGGAGCTGTTTTTT. The chain links TRBV11-3 to TRBJ2-2; D not certain. The germline CDR1 and CDR2 sequences are SGHNT and YENEEA. The CDR3 is 14 residues long. The V and J ends lost 3 bases and 1 base respectively, with 6 bases between them. Full variable domain (rest looked up from reference TRBV11-3 and TRBJ2-2): EAGVVQSPRYKIIEKKQPVAFWCNPISGHNTLYWYLQNLGQGPELLIRYENEEAVDDSQLPKDRFSAERLKGVDSTLKIQPAELGDSAVYLCASSFRQNTGELFFGEGSRLTVL.

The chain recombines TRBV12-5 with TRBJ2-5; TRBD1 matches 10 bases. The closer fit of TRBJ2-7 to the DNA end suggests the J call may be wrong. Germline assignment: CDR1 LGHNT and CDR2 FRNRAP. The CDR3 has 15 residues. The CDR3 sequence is CASGPGTGVAYEQYF. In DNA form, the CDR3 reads TGTGCTAGTGGGCCCGGGACAGGGGTCGCCTACGAGCAGTACTTC.

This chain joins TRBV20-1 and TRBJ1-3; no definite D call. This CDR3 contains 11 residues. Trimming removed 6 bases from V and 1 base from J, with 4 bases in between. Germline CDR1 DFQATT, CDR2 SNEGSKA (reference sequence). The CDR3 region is CSALSGNTIYF. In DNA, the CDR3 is TGCAGTGCCCTTTCTGGAAACACCATATATTTT.

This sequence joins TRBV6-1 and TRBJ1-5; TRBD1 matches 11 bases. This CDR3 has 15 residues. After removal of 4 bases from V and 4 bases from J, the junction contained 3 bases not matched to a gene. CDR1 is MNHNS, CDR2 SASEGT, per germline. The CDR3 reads CASSADRGRNQPQHF. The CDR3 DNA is TGTGCCAGCAGTGCGGACAGGGGGCGAAATCAGCCCCAGCATTTT.

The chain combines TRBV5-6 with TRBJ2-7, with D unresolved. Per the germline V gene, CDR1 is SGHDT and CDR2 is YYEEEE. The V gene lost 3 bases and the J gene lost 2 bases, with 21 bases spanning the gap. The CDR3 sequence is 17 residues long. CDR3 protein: CASSSPEDLIGAYEQYF. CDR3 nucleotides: TGTGCCAGCAGCTCCCCTGAGGACCTTATTGGGGCCTACGAGCAGTACTTC.

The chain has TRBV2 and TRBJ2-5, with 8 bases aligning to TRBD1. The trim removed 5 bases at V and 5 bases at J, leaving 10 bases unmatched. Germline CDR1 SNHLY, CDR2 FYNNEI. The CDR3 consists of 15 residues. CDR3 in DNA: TGTGCCAGCAGTCTCTATAGACAGGGGTGGGAGACCCAGTACTTC. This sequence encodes CASSLYRQGWETQYF.

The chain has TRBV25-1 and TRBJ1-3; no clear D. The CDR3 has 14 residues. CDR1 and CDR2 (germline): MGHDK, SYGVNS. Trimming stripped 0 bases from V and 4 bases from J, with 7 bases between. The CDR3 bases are TGTGCCAGCAGTGAATATTTTCCCGGAAACACCATATATTTT. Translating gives CASSEYFPGNTIYF. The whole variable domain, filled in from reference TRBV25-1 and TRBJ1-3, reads EADIYQTPRYLVIGTGKKITLECSQTMGHDKMYWYQQDPGMELHLIHYSYGVNSTEKGDLSSESTVSRIRTEHFPLTLESARPSHTSQYLCASSEYFPGNTIYFGEGSWLTVV.

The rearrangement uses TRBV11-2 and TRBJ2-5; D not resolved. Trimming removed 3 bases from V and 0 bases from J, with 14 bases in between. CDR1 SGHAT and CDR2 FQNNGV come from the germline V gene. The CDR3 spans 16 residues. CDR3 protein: CASSLGGWIHQETQYF. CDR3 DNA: TGTGCCAGCAGCTTGGGTGGGTGGATACACCAAGAGACCCAGTACTTC.

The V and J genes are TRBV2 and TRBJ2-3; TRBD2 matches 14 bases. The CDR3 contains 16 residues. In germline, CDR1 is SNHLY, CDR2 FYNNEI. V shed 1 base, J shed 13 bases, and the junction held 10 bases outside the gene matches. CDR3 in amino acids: CASSEVGTSGSGQEYF. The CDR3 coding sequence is TGTGCCAGCAGTGAAGTCGGGACTAGCGGGAGTGGTCAGGAGTATTTT.

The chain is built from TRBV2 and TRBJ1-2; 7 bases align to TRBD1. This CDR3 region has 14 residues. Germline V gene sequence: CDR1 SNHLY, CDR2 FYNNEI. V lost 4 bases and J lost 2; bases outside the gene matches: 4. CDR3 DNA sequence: TGTGCCAGCAGTGGACAGGGAGCCAACTATGGCTACACCTTC. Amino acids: CASSGQGANYGYTF.

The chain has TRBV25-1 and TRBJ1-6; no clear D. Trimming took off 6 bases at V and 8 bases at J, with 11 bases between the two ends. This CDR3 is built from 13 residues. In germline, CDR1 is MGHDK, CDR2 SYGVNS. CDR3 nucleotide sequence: TGTGCCAGCAGCAGAATAGGTGATTCACCCCTCCACTTT. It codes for CASSRIGDSPLHF.

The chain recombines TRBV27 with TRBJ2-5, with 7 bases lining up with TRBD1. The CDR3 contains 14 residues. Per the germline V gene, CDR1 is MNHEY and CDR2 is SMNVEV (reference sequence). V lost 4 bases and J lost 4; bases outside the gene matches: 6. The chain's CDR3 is CASSYYRGAETQYF. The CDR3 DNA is TGTGCCAGCAGTTACTACAGGGGTGCAGAGACCCAGTACTTC.

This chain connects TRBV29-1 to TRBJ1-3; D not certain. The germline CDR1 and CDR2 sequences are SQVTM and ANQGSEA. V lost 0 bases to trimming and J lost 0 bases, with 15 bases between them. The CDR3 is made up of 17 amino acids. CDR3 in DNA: TGCAGCGTTGAAGACGGTCCGGGATCCAGCTCTGGAAACACCATATATTTT. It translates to CSVEDGPGSSSGNTIYF.

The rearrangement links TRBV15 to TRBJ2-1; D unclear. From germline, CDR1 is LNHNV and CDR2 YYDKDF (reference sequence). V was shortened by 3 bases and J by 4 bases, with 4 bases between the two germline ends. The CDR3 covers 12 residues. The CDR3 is CATSRQYNEQFF. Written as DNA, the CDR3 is TGTGCCACCAGCAGGCAATACAATGAGCAGTTCTTC.

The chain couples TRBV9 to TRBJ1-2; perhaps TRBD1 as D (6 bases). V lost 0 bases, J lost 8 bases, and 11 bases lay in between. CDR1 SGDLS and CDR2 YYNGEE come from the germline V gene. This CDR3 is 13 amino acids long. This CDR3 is CASSVEGDWGYTF. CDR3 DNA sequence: TGTGCCAGCAGCGTAGAGGGGGATTGGGGCTACACCTTC.

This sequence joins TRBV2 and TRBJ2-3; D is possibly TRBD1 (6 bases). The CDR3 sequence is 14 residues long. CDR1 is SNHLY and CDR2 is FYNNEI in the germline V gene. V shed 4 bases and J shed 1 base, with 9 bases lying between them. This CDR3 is CASSGTAGTDTQYF. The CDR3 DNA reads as TGTGCCAGCAGTGGGACAGCTGGCACAGATACGCAGTATTTT.

CDR3 in DNA: TGTGCCAGCAGCTTGGGCGCTAGCCCTGGCTACACCTTC. Translating gives CASSLGASPGYTF. The chain uses TRBV5-6 and TRBJ1-2; D gene uncertain. V lost 0 bases, J lost 7 bases, and 10 bases lay in between. Germline CDR1 SGHDT, CDR2 YYEEEE. The CDR3 runs 13 residues.